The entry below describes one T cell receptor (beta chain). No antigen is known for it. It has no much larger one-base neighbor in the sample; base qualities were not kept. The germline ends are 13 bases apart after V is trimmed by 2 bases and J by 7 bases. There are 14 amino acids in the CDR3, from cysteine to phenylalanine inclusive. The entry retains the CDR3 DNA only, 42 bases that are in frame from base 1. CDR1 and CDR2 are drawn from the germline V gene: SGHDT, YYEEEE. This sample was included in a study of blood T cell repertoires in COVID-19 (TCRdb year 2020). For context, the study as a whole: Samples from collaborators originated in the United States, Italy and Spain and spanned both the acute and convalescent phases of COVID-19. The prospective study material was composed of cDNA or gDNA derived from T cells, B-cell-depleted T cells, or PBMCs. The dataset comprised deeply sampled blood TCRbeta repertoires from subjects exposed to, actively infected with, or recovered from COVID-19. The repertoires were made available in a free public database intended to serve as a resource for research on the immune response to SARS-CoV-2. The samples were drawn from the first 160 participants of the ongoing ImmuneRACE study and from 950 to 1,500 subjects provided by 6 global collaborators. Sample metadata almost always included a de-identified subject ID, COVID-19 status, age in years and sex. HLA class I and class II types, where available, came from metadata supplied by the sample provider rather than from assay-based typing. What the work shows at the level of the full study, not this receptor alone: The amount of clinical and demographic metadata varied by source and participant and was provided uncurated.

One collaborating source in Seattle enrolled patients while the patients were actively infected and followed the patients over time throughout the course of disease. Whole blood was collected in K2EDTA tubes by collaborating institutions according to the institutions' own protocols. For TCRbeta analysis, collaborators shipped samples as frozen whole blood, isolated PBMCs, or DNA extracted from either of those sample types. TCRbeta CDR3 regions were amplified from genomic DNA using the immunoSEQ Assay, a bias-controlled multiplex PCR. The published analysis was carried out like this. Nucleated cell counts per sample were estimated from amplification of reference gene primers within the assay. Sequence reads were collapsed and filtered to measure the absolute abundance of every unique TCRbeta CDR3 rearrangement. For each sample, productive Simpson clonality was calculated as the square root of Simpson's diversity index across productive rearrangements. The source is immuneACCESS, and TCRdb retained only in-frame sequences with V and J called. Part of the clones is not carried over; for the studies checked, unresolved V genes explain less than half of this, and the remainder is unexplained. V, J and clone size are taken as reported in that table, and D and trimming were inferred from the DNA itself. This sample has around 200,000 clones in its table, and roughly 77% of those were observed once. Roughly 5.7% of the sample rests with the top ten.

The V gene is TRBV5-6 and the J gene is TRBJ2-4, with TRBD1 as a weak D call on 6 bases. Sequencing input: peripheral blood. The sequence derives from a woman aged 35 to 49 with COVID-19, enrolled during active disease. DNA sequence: TGTGCCAGCAGCTTACTACAGGGTATGAACATTCAGTACTTC. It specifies CASSLLQGMNIQYF.